Given below is one TCR beta chain in context. The data belong to a study of cytomegalovirus exposure and HLA in healthy donors. Libraries were prepared by immunoSEQ multiplex PCR; TCRdb keeps only in-frame clonotypes and omits some of them. The sample has approximately 140,000 clones, 86% seen once. The sequence was obtained from a man younger than 35 in good health and CMV-seronegative. Sequencing used PBMCs.

The CDR3 region has the DNA TGTGCCATCAGTGGGGACTTACAAGAGACCCAGTACTTC. It codes for CAISGDLQETQYF. This rearrangement joins TRBV10-3 to TRBJ2-5; D is possibly TRBD2 (6 bases). The CDR3 loop spans 13 amino acids. Trimming removed 4 bases from V and 2 bases from J, with 8 bases in between. CDR1 is ENHRY, CDR2 SYGVKD, per germline.